This T cell receptor (beta chain) was identified during a study of T cell responses to AZD1222 COVID-19 vaccine. General observations from the study: White British donors predominated, females outnumbered males, and clonal diversity was possibly underestimated.

Germline CDR1 and CDR2: SGHNT and YYREEE (reference sequence). CDR3 length: 14 residues. Trimming cost V 0 bases and J 5 bases; bases outside gene matches: 4. Here immunoSEQ multiplex PCR was the method, and the copy in TCRdb shows in-frame clones only, minus some. The table records about 160,000 clones, more than 85% of them present only once. As regards this clone: Its antigen is undetermined.

This sequence joins TRBV5-4 and TRBJ2-5, with 7 bases fitting TRBD2. The clonotype was recovered from an adult in good health. This specimen consisted of peripheral blood, obtained on day 0 of AZD1222 vaccination. The CDR3, as DNA: TGTGCCAGCAGCTTGGGCGGGGGAGATGAGACCCAGTACTTC. This translates into CASSLGGGDETQYF.